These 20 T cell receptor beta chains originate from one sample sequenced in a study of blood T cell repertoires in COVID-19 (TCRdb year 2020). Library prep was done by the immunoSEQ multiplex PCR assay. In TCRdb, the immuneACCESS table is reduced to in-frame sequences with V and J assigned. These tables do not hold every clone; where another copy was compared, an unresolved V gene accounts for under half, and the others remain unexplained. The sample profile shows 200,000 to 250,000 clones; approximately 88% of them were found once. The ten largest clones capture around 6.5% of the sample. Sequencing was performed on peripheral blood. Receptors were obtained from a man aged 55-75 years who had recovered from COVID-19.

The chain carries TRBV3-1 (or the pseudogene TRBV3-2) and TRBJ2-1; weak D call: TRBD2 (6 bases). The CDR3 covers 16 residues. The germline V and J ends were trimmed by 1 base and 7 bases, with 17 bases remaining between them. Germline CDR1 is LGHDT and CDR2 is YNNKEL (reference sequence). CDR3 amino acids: CASSQGGRWVGNEQFF. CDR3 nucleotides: TGTGCCAGCAGCCAAGGGGGGAGGTGGGTAGGGAATGAGCAGTTCTTC.

The CDR3 sequence: CASSLLADGETQYF. CDR3 coding DNA: TGCGCCAGCAGCTTACTAGCGGATGGGGAGACCCAGTACTTC. This chain links TRBV5-1 with TRBJ2-5; TRBD2 matches 8 bases. CDR3 length equals 14 residues. V trimming: 2 bases; J trimming: 5 bases; junction bases outside the gene matches: 5. The germline CDR1 and CDR2 sequences are SGHRS and YFSETQ.

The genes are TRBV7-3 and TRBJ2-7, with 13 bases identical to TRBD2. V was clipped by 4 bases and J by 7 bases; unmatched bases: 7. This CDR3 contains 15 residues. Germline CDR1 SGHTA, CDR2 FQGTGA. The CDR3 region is CASSWGLAGSGEQYF. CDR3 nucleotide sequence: TGTGCCAGCAGCTGGGGACTAGCGGGATCGGGGGAGCAGTACTTC. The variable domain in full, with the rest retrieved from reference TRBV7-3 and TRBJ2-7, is GAGVSQTPSNKVTEKGKYVELRCDPISGHTALYWYRQSLGQGPEFLIYFQGTGAADDSGLPNDRFFAVRPEGSVSTLKIQRTERGDSAVYLCASSWGLAGSGEQYFGPGTRLTVT.

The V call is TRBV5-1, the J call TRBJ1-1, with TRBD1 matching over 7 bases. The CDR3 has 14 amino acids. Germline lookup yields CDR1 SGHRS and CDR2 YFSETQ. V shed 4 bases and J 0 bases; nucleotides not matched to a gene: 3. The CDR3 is CASSLTGVNTEAFF. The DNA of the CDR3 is TGCGCCAGCAGCCTAACAGGGGTGAACACTGAAGCTTTCTTT.

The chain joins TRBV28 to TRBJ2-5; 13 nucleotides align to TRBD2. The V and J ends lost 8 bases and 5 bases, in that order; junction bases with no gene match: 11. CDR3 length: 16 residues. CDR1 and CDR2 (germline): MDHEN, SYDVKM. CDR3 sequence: CASFPSGLAGQETQYF. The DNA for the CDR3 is TGTGCCAGCTTCCCGTCGGGACTAGCGGGACAGGAGACCCAGTACTTC.

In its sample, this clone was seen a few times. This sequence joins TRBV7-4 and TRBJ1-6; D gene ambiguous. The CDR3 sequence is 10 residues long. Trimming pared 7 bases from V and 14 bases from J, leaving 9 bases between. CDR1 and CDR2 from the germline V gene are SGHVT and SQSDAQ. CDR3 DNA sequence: TGTGCCAGCATCACCGGGGCCCTCCACTTT. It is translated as CASITGALHF.

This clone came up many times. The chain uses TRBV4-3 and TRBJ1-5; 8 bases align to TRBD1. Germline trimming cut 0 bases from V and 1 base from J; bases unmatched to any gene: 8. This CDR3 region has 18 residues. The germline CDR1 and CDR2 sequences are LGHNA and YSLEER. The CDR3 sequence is CASSQDPQGAGSNQPQHF. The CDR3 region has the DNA TGCGCCAGCAGCCAAGACCCGCAGGGGGCAGGGAGCAATCAGCCCCAGCATTTT.

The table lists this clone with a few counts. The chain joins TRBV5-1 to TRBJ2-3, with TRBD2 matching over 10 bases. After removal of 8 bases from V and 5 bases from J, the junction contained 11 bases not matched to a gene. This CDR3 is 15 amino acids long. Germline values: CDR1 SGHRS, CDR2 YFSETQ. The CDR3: CASSGSGRAKDTQYF. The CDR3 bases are TGCGCCAGTTCGGGGAGCGGGAGGGCCAAAGATACGCAGTATTTT.

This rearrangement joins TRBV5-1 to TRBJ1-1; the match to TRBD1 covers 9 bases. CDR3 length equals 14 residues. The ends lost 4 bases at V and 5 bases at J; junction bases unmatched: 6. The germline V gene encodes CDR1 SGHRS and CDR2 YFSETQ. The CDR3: CASSPGTGWTEAFF. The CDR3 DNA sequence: TGCGCCAGCAGCCCCGGGACAGGGTGGACTGAAGCTTTCTTT.

DNA for the CDR3: TGTGCCAGCAGTTACTCCTCTAGCGGAAGCTCCTACGAGCAGTACTTC. It translates to CASSYSSSGSSYEQYF. The V and J genes are TRBV6-2 or TRBV6-3 and TRBJ2-7; the match to TRBD2 covers 7 bases. Germline assignment: CDR1 MNHEY and CDR2 SVGEGT. V dropped 0 bases and J dropped 0; count of bases not matched to a gene: 5. The CDR3 sequence is 16 residues long.

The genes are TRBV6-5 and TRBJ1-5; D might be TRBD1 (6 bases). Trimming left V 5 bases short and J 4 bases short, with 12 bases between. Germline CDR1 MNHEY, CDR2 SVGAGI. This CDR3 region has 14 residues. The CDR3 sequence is CASSQGSGNQPQHF. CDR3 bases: TGTGCCAGCAGTCAGGGGTCTGGGAATCAGCCCCAGCATTTT.

Here the CDR3 reads CASSEGHPLEQYF. The CDR3 DNA reads TGTGCCAGCAGTGAGGGCCACCCATTGGAGCAGTACTTC. This sequence joins TRBV2 and TRBJ2-7; D remains unclear. CDR1 is SNHLY and CDR2 is FYNNEI in the germline V gene. V was pared by 3 bases and J by 7 bases, with 13 bases between. This CDR3 is built from 13 residues.

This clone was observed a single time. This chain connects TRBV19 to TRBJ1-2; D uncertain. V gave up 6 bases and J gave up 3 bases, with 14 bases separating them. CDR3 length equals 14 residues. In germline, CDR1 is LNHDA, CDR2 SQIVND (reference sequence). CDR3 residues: CASRRASAHYGYTF. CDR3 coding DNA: TGTGCCAGTAGGCGGGCCTCGGCCCACTATGGCTACACCTTC.

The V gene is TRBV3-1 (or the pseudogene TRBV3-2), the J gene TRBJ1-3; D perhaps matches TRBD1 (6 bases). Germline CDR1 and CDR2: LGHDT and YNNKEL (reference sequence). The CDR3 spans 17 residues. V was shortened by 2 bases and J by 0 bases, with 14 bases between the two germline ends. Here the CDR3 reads CASSQLPGAVSGNTIYF. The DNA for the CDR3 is TGTGCCAGCAGCCAATTGCCAGGGGCTGTCTCTGGAAACACCATATATTTT.

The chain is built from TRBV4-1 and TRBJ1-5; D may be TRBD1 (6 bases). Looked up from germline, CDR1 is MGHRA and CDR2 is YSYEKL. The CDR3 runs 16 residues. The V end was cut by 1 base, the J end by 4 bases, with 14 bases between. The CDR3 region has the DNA TGCGCCAGCAGCCAAGCCGGGGGGGCTGGGAATCAGCCCCAGCATTTT. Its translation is CASSQAGGAGNQPQHF.

The CDR3 DNA reads as TGTGCCAGCAGCCTAGCGGGGGGGAACTACAATGAGCAGTTCTTC. Its protein product is CASSLAGGNYNEQFF. The chain joins TRBV7-3 to TRBJ2-1; 12 bases match TRBD2. CDR3 length equals 15 residues. Per germline, CDR1 SGHTA and CDR2 FQGTGA. Trimming at V came to 5 bases and at J to 3 bases, leaving 2 bases not matched to a gene.

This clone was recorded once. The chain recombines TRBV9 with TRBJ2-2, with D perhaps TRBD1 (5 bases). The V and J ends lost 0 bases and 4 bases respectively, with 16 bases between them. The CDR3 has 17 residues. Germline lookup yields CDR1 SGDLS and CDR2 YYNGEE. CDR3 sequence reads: CASSVDRRGKGTGELFF. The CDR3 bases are TGTGCCAGCAGCGTAGATAGAAGGGGAAAGGGCACCGGGGAGCTGTTTTTT.

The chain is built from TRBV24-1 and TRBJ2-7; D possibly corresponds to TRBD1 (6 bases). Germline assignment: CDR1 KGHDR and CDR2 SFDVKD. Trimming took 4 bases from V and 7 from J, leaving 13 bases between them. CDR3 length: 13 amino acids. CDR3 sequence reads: CATSDTGTKEQYF. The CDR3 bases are TGTGCCACCAGTGACACCGGGACAAAAGAGCAGTACTTC.

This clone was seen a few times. CDR3 nucleotides: TGCGCCAGCAGCAGAAGCCCTGCAACTAATGAAAAACTGTTTTTT. Translated: CASSRSPATNEKLFF. The chain couples TRBV4-1 to TRBJ1-4; no clear D. V was pared by 5 bases and J by 0 bases, with 10 bases between. This CDR3 is 15 amino acids long. Germline V lookup: CDR1 MGHRA, CDR2 YSYEKL.

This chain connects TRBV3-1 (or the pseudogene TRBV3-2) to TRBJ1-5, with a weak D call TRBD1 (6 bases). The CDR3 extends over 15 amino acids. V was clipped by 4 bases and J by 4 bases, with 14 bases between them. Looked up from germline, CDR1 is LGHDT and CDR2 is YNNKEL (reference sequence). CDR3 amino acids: CASSRNRDTNQPQHF. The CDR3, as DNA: TGTGCCAGCAGCCGAAACCGGGACACGAATCAGCCCCAGCATTTT.